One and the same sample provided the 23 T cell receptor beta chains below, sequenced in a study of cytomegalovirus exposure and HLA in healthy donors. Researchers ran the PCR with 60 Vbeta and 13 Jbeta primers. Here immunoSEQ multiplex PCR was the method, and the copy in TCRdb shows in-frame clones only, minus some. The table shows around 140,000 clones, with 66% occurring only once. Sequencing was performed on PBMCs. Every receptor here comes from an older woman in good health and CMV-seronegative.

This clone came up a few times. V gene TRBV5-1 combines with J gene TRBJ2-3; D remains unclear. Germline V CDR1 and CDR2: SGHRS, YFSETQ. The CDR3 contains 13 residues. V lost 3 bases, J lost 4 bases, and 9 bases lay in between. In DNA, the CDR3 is TGCGCCAGCAGCTCACTTTCTGCAGATACGCAGTATTTT. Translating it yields CASSSLSADTQYF.

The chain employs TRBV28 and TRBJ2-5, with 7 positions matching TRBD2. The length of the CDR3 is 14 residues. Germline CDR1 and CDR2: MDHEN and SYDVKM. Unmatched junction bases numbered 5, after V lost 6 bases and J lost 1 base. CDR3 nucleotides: TGTGCCAGCAGCCCCCCGGGGGGCCAAGAGACCCAGTACTTC. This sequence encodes CASSPPGGQETQYF.

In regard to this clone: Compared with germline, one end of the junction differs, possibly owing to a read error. The CDR3 loop is CASSAQQEAQYF. The CDR3 bases are TGCGCCAGCAGCGCCCAACAAGAGGCCCAGTACTTC. The V and J genes are TRBV5-1 and TRBJ2-5; no clear D gene. The CDR3 totals 12 residues. CDR1 is SGHRS and CDR2 is YFSETQ in the germline V gene.

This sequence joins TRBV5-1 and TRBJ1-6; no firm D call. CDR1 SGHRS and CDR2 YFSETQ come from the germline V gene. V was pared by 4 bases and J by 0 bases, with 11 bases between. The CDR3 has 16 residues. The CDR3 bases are TGCGCCAGCAGCCCCGTTGGGAGCTCCTATAATTCACCCCTCCACTTT. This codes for CASSPVGSSYNSPLHF.

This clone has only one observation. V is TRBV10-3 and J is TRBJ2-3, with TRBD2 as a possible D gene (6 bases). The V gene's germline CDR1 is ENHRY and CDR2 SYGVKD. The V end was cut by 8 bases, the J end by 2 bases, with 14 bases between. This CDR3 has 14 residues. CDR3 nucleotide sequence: TGTGCCATCCGGGACTCACATTCCACAGATACGCAGTATTTT. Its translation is CAIRDSHSTDTQYF.

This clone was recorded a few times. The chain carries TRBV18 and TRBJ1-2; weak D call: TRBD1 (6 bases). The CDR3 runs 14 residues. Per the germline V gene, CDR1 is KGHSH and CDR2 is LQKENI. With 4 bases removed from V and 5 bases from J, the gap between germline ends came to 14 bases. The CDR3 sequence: CASSLEDRSYGYTF. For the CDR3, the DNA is TGTGCCAGCTCACTCGAGGACAGATCTTATGGCTACACCTTC.

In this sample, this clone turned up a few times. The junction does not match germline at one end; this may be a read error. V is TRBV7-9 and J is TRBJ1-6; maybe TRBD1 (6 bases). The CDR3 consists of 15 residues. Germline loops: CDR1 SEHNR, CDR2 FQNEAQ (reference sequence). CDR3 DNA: TGTTCCAGCAGCGCGCCGACAGGCAATAATTCACCCCTCCACTTT. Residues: CSSSAPTGNNSPLHF.

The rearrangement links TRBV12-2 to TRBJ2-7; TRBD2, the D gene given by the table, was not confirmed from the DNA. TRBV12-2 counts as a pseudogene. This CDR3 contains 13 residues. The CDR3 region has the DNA TGTGCAAGTCGCCGGTGGGAGAGCTACGAGCAGTACTTC. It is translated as CASRRWESYEQYF.

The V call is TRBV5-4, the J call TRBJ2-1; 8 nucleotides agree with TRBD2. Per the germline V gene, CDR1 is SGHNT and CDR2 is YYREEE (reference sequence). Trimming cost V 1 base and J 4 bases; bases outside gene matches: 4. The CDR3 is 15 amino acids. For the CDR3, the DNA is TGTGCCAGCAGCTTGAAAGCGGGGGATTACAATGAGCAGTTCTTC. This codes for CASSLKAGDYNEQFF.

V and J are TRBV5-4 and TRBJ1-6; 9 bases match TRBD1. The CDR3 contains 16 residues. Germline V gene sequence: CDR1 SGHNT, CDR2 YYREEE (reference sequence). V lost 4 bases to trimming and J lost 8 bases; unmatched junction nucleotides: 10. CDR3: CASSRPGQGKDSPLHF. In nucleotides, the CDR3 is TGTGCCAGCAGCCGCCCGGGACAGGGAAAGGATTCACCCCTCCACTTT.

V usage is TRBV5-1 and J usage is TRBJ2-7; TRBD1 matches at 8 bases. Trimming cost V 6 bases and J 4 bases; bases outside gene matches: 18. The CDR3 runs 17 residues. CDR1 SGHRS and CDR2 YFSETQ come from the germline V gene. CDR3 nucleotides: TGCGCCAGCAACCATTTTACTCAGACAGGGGTAGGATACGAGCAGTACTTC. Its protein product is CASNHFTQTGVGYEQYF.

Here the CDR3 DNA reads TGCGCCAGCAGCAGCTCAGTGGCGGGGGGTACTGAAGCTTTCTTT. This codes for CASSSSVAGGTEAFF. This sequence joins TRBV5-1 and TRBJ1-1, with D possibly TRBD1 on 5 matching bases. V lost 4 bases to trimming and J lost 5 bases, with 18 bases between them. The CDR3 loop spans 15 amino acids. Germline assignment: CDR1 SGHRS and CDR2 YFSETQ.

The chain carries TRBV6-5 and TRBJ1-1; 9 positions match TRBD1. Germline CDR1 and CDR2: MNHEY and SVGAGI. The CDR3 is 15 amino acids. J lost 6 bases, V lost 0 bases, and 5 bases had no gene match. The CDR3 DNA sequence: TGTGCCAGCAGTTACTCGGGACAGGGTAACGCTGAAGCTTTCTTT. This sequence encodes CASSYSGQGNAEAFF.

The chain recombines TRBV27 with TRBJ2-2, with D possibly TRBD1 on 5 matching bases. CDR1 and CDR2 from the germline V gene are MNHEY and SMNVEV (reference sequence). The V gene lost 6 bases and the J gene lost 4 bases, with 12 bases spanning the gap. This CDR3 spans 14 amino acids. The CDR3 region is CASRFREITGELFF. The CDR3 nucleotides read TGTGCCAGCAGATTCAGGGAAATCACCGGGGAGCTGTTTTTT.

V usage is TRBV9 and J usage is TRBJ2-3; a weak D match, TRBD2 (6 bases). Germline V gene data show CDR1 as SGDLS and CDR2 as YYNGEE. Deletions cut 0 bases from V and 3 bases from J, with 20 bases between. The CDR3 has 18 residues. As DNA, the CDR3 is TGTGCCAGCAGCGTAGTTGCAGGAACGGAGGGTTGGACAGATACGCAGTATTTT. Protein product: CASSVVAGTEGWTDTQYF. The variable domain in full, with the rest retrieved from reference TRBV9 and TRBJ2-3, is DSGVTQTPKHLITATGQRVTLRCSPRSGDLSVYWYQQSLDQGLQFLIQYYNGEERAKGNILERFSAQQFPDLHSELNLSSLELGDSALYFCASSVVAGTEGWTDTQYFGPGTRLTVL.

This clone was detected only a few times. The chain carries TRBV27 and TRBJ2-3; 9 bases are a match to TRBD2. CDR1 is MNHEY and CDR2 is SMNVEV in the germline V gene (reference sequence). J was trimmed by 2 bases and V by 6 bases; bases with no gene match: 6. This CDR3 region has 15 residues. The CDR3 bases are TGTGCCAGCAGCCCCGGGACTAGCCACACAGATACGCAGTATTTT. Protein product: CASSPGTSHTDTQYF.

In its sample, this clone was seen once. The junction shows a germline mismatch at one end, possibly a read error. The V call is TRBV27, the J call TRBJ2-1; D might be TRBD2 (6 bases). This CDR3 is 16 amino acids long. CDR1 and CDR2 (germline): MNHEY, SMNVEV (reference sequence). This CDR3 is CASSPGGWDSSNEQFF. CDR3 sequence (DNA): TGTGCCAGCAGTCCTGGGGGATGGGACTCCTCCAATGAGCAGTTCTTC.

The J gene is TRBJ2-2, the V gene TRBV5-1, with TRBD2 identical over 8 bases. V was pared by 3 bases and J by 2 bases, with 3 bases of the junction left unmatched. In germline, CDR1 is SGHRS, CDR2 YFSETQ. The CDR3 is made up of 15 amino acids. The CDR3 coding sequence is TGCGCCAGCAGCTGGAGGACTAGCAACACCGGGGAGCTGTTTTTT. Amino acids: CASSWRTSNTGELFF.

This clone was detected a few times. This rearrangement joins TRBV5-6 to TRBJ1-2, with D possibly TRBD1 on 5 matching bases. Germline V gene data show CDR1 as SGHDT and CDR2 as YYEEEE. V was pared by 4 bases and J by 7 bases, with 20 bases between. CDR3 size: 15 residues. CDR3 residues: CASSQDSRYGGGYTF. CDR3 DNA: TGTGCCAGCAGCCAAGACAGCCGCTACGGGGGTGGCTACACCTTC.

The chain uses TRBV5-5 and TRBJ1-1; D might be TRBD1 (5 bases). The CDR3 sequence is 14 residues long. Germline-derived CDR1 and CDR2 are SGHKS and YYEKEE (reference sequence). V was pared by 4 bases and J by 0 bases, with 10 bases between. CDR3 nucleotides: TGTGCCAGCAGCCATTCAGGGATGAACACTGAAGCTTTCTTT. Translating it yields CASSHSGMNTEAFF.

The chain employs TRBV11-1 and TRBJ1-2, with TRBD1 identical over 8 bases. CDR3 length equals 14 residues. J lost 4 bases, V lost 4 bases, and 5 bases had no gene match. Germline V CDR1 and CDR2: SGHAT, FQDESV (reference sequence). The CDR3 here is CASSSSGTGYGYTF. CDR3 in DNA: TGTGCCAGCAGCTCCTCCGGGACAGGCTATGGCTACACCTTC. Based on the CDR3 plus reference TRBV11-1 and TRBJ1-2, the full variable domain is EAEVAQSPRYKITEKSQAVAFWCDPISGHATLYWYRQILGQGPELLVQFQDESVVDDSQLPKDRFSAERLKGVDSTLKIQPAELGDSAMYLCASSSSGTGYGYTFGSGTRLTVV.

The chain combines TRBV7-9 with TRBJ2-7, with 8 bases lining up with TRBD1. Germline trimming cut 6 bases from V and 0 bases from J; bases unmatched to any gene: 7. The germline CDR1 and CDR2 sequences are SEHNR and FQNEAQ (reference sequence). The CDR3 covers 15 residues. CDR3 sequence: CASRRQGKSSYEQYF. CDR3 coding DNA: TGTGCCAGCAGAAGACAGGGGAAGAGCTCCTACGAGCAGTACTTC.

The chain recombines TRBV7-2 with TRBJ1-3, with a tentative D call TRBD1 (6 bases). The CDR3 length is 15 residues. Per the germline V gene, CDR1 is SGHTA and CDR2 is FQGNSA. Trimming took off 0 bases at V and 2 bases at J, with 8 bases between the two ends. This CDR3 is CASSLAHRAGNTIYF. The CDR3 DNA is TGTGCCAGCAGCTTAGCCCACAGGGCTGGAAACACCATATATTTT.